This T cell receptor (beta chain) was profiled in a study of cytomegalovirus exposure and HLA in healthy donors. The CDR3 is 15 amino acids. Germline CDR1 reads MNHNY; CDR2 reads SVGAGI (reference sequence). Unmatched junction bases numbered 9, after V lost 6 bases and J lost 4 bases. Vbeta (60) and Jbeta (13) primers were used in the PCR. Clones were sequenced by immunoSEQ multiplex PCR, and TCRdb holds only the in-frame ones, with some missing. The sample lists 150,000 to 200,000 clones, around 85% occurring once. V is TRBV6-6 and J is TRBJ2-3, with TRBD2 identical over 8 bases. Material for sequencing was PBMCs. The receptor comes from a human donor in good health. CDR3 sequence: CASRNSGGGADTQYF. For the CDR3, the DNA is TGTGCCAGCAGGAACTCCGGGGGGGGCGCAGATACGCAGTATTTT.